This T cell receptor (beta chain) came from a study of blood T cell repertoires in COVID-19. At the level of the study: Sources were T cells, B-cell-depleted T cells, or PBMCs; the material itself was cDNA or gDNA.

In the original workflow: From reference gene primer amplification, estimates of nucleated cell counts were derived. Repertoires were generated with immunoSEQ multiplex PCR, while TCRdb's copy carries only in-frame clones and drops some. V, J and clone size were drawn from that table, and D and trimming were deduced from the DNA. The table includes 85,000 to 95,000 clones, 80% to 90% detected once. The germline V gene has CDR1 SEHNR and CDR2 FQNEAQ (reference sequence). V gave up 5 bases and J gave up 0 bases, with 9 bases separating them. This CDR3 has 14 residues. The chain couples TRBV7-9 to TRBJ2-3; D not certain. This clonotype originated in a woman older than 75 with active COVID-19. The sequenced sample consisted of peripheral blood. CDR3 DNA: TGTGCCAGCAGCAGGGCGTCTAGCACAGATACGCAGTATTTT. This codes for CASSRASSTDTQYF. The full variable domain, rest sourced from reference TRBV7-9 and TRBJ2-3, is DTGVSQNPRHKITKRGQNVTFRCDPISEHNRLYWYRQTLGQGPEFLTYFQNEAQLEKSRLLSDRFSAERPKGSFSTLEIQRTEQGDSAMYLCASSRASSTDTQYFGPGTRLTVL.